Below are 14 T cell receptor beta chains sequenced from a single sample in a study of regulatory T cells in long-lasting Graves disease. As to time point: newly diagnosed GD, antithyroid drugs for less than 3 months. RNA from PBMCs was the source of the TCR library. Libraries of TCR beta came from iRepertoire HTBI primers plus Arm-PCR of CDR3 regions. MiXCR, applied by TCRdb to the multiplex PCR reads, yields one record per CDR3 protein. The sample comprises about 520,000 distinct CDR3 sequences, 12% of which are singletons, and around 10% rests with the top ten. The data were also submitted as part of a second study, on T cells in Graves' hyperthyroidism and ophthalmopathy.

The sequencing used peripheral blood mononuclear cells (PBMCs), collected at new diagnosis, from a patient treated with antithyroid drugs. Receptors originate from a woman in her twenties or thirties with Graves disease.

This clonotype occurred many times. The CDR3 is CACAEWDDQPQHF. For the CDR3, the DNA is TGTGCCTGTGCCGAATGGGATGATCAGCCCCAGCATTTT. This chain connects TRBV30 to TRBJ1-5, with D unclear. Between the trimmed V and J ends, which lost 6 bases and 5 bases, there was a span of 14 bases. CDR3 length equals 13 residues. The germline V gene has CDR1 GTSNPN and CDR2 SVGIG (reference sequence).

In the case of this clonotype: A much bigger clone sits one base away, suggesting this may be a read error. The V gene is TRBV5-1, the J gene TRBJ1-1; a possible D gene is TRBD1 (5 bases). The germline V gene has CDR1 SGHRS and CDR2 YFSETQ. CDR3 length equals 12 residues. CDR3 DNA sequence: TGCGCCAGCAGCTCGCCTGGGGCTGAAGCTCTCTTT. It codes for CASSSPGAEALF.

This chain links TRBV3-1 with TRBJ1-1; 7 bases match TRBD1. Germline V gene sequence: CDR1 LGHDT, CDR2 YNNKEL (reference sequence). J was trimmed by 3 bases and V by 3 bases; bases with no gene match: 10. This CDR3 has 16 residues. CDR3 nucleotides: TGTGCCAGCAGCCACGGGAGAAGGGGGCGTCACACTGAAGCTTTCTTT. Translating gives CASSHGRRGRHTEAFF.

In this sample, this clonotype turned up many times. The J gene is TRBJ2-7, the V gene TRBV3-1; 7 bases line up with TRBD2. The V and J ends lost 10 bases and 1 base, in that order; junction bases with no gene match: 7. There are 13 residues in the CDR3. Germline-derived CDR1 and CDR2 are LGHDT and YNNKEL (reference sequence). CDR3 bases: TGTGCCACCAGGGAGCGGGGATCCTACGAGCAGTACTTC. Amino acids: CATRERGSYEQYF.

The CDR3 spells CASRFRLAGGKNEQFF. DNA for the CDR3: TGTGCCAGCAGGTTTCGTCTAGCGGGAGGCAAGAATGAGCAGTTCTTC. The V gene is TRBV12-3 or TRBV12-4, the J gene TRBJ2-1; 11 bases align to TRBD2. This CDR3 is built from 16 residues. V gave up 6 bases and J gave up 7 bases; unmatched junction bases: 11.

This clonotype was observed at least ten times. The CDR3 sequence is CASSLIPGLAGREQYF. CDR3 coding DNA: TGTGCCAGCAGTTTAATCCCAGGACTAGCGGGAAGGGAGCAGTACTTC. This sequence joins TRBV28 and TRBJ2-7; TRBD2 agrees at 12 bases. The CDR3 sequence is 16 residues long. Germline-derived CDR1 and CDR2 are MDHEN and SYDVKM. The V gene end was trimmed by 2 bases and the J gene end by 7 bases; junction bases not matched to a gene: 9.

This clonotype was seen a handful of times. A far larger clone differs by one base, so this is likely a read error. The rearrangement joins TRBV6-2 or TRBV6-3 to TRBJ2-5; D perhaps matches TRBD1 (6 bases). This CDR3 has 15 amino acids. Germline loops: CDR1 MNHEY, CDR2 SVGEGT. Written as DNA, the CDR3 is TGTGCCAGCAGTGAACTGGCAGGGGAACAAGAGACCCGGTACTTC. Its protein product is CASSELAGEQETRYF.

Comment on this clonotype: The likely explanation is a read error, given a far larger clone one base away. The rearrangement links TRBV6-2 or TRBV6-3 to TRBJ2-1; 8 bases align to TRBD2. Trimming cost V 2 bases and J 7 bases; bases outside gene matches: 7. The CDR3 is made up of 15 amino acids. CDR1 is MNHEY, CDR2 SVGEGT, per germline. The CDR3: CASSYQAGGRNEQFF. The CDR3, as DNA: TGTGCCAGCAGTTACCAGGCGGGAGGACGGAATGAGCAGTTCTTC.

This clonotype was detected ten times or more. This chain joins TRBV28 and TRBJ1-2; tentatively, D is TRBD1 (5 bases). The CDR3 consists of 12 residues. Germline lookup yields CDR1 MDHEN and CDR2 SYDVKM. The ends were cut back, 6 bases at V and 4 bases at J, with 9 bases in the middle. The chain's CDR3 is CASRDRPYGYTF. CDR3 sequence (DNA): TGTGCCAGCAGAGACAGACCCTATGGCTACACCTTC.

This clonotype was seen many times. The chain joins TRBV10-3 to TRBJ2-7, with no clear D. The CDR3 is 17 residues long. Deletions cut 3 bases from V and 0 bases from J, with 18 bases between. Per the germline V gene, CDR1 is ENHRY and CDR2 is SYGVKD. CDR3 in amino acids: CAISDDSHNPSSYEQYF. The CDR3 nucleotides read TGTGCCATCAGTGATGATTCACACAACCCGAGCTCCTACGAGCAGTACTTC.

This clonotype was counted many times. The V and J genes are TRBV20-1 and TRBJ2-1, with 8 bases that match TRBD1. The germline gives CDR1 DFQATT, CDR2 SNEGSKA (reference sequence). The length of the CDR3 is 18 residues. The V gene end was trimmed by 0 bases and the J gene end by 0 bases; junction bases not matched to a gene: 10. CDR3 bases: TGCAGTGCTAGAGAAACGGTTGGACAGGGAGTCTCCTACAATGAGCAGTTCTTC. Encoded protein: CSARETVGQGVSYNEQFF.

This clonotype was counted ten times or more. This rearrangement joins TRBV2 to TRBJ2-7, with TRBD2 matching 14 bases. CDR3 size: 13 residues. Germline loops: CDR1 SNHLY, CDR2 FYNNEI. Trimming removed 8 bases from V and 6 bases from J; junction bases left unmatched: 3. The CDR3 bases are TGTGCCAGCGGCGGACTAGCGGGAGGCGAGCAGTACTTC. This codes for CASGGLAGGEQYF.

This clonotype was counted many times. This chain joins TRBV20-1 and TRBJ2-3; 8 bases line up with TRBD2. The ends lost 0 bases at V and 3 bases at J; junction bases unmatched: 2. Germline CDR1 DFQATT, CDR2 SNEGSKA (reference sequence). The CDR3 is 14 amino acids. CDR3 residues: CSARDQRGTDTQYF. The CDR3 DNA follows: TGCAGTGCTAGAGACCAGCGGGGGACAGATACGCAGTATTTT.

This clonotype occurred many times. The chain recombines TRBV19 with TRBJ1-1; D gene uncertain. Trimming stripped 6 bases from V and 1 base from J, with 15 bases between. This CDR3 contains 15 residues. CDR1 and CDR2 (germline): LNHDA, SQIVND (reference sequence). The CDR3 coding sequence is TGTGCCAGTAGCGTGACCGGACGGCAGAACACTGAAGCTTTCTTT. Amino acid sequence: CASSVTGRQNTEAFF.